This TCR beta chain was recorded in a study of T cells in Graves' hyperthyroidism and ophthalmopathy. Study-level findings and limits: The model identified upcoming ophthalmopathy a median approximately seven months ahead of onset. Among clonotypes expanded in thyroid above 0.001, most were also found in blood.

Ophthalmopathy in the patients scored at least 3 on Clinical Activity Score and at least 4 on NOSPECS grade, lasting under 3 months. Not enrolled were patients with uncontrolled infection, other autoimmune disease, pregnancy or lactation. Amplification targeted TCR beta CDR3 regions from RNA transcripts. A set of HTBI primers served as the primers for a first-round RT-PCR of the TCR CDR3. TCRdb re-analysed the multiplex PCR reads in MiXCR, keeping a single row per CDR3 protein. This sample has about 640,000 distinct CDR3 sequences, with 20% found just once. The germline CDR1 and CDR2 sequences are SNHLY and FYNNEI. The CDR3 consists of 19 residues. Germline trimming cut 0 bases from V and 4 bases from J; bases unmatched to any gene: 16. Regarding this clonotype: The antigen is not known.

The rearrangement uses TRBV2 and TRBJ1-1; 8 bases agree with TRBD1. The sample taken for sequencing was blood. The sequence came from a man aged 25-45 years with Graves' ophthalmopathy. The CDR3 nucleotides are TGTGCCAGCAGTGAAGCAGTATTGGCGGCAGGGGGCGGTTTCACTGAAGCTTTCTTT. This gives the protein CASSEAVLAAGGGFTEAFF.